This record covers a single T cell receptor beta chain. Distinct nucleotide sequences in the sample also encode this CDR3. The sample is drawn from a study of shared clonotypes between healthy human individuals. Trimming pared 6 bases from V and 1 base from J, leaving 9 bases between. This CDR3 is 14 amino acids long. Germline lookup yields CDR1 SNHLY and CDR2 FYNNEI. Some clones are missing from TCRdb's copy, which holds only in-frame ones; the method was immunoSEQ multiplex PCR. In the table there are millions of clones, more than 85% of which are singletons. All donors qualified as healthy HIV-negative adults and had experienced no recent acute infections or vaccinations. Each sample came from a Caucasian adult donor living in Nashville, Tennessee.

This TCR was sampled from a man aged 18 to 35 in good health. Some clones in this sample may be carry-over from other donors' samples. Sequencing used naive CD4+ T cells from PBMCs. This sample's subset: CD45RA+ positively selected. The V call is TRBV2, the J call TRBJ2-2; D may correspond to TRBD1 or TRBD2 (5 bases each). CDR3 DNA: TGTGCCAGCAGCCGGGACCGGAACACCGGGGAGCTGTTTTTT. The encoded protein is CASSRDRNTGELFF.